This is a list of T cell receptor beta chains from one sample in a study of blood T cell repertoires in COVID-19. The data were produced by immunoSEQ multiplex PCR, yet TCRdb's version contains in-frame clones alone and is incomplete. Altogether 95,000 to 100,000 clones are present, 85% to 95% being singletons, with the ten largest covering approximately 5.8%. The sequenced sample consisted of peripheral blood. These receptors were collected from a man in his forties or fifties with active COVID-19. Each CDR3 is given with its conserved first and last residue. A D gene is named only where the DNA matches it firmly. The listing skips clone size in some rows; elsewhere it reads once, few, many or a size class.

d_call	j_call	clone_size	v_call	cdr3_aa	cdr3_nt
NA	TRBJ1-1	NA	TRBV20-1	CSTRVNTEAFF	TGCAGTACCCGAGTGAACACTGAAGCTTTCTTT
NA	TRBJ2-3	NA	TRBV9	CASSPFSGLSTDTQYF	TGTGCCAGCAGCCCTTTCAGCGGGCTCAGCACAGATACGCAGTATTTT
NA	TRBJ2-1	NA	TRBV2	CASRPGADLSYNEQFF	TGTGCCAGCAGACCCGGAGCGGACCTCTCCTACAATGAGCAGTTCTTC
TRBD1	TRBJ1-1	NA	TRBV2	CASTLSGQGGGNTEAFF	TGTGCCAGCACCTTAAGTGGACAGGGGGGTGGAAACACTGAAGCTTTCTTT
TRBD2	TRBJ2-5	NA	TRBV7-8	CASTVSGSVYGETQYF	TGTGCCAGCACCGTTAGCGGGAGCGTGTATGGAGAGACCCAGTACTTC
NA	TRBJ1-2	NA	TRBV20-1	CSASVRGYTF	TGCAGTGCTAGTGTCCGTGGCTACACCTTC
TRBD2	TRBJ2-1	NA	TRBV2	CASSASGSGTTSYNEQFF	TGTGCCAGCAGTGCCTCCGGGAGCGGGACCACCTCCTACAATGAGCAGTTCTTC
NA	TRBJ1-5	NA	TRBV28	CASMGGSFNQPQHF	TGTGCCAGCATGGGAGGGAGTTTTAATCAGCCCCAGCATTTT
TRBD1	TRBJ2-5	NA	TRBV15	CATSRPDRETQYF	TGTGCCACCAGCAGACCGGACAGGGAGACCCAGTACTTC
NA	TRBJ1-2	NA	TRBV3-1/TRBV3-2	CASSQGGTANYGYTF	TGTGCCAGCAGCCAGGGGGGGACCGCGAACTATGGCTACACCTTC
NA	TRBJ1-6	NA	TRBV28	CASVVAGRVSPLHF	TGTGCCAGCGTTGTCGCAGGCAGGGTTTCACCCCTCCACTTT
NA	TRBJ2-3	NA	TRBV27	CASSSGIFTDTQYF	TGTGCCAGCAGCTCGGGAATTTTCACAGATACGCAGTATTTT
NA	TRBJ1-2	NA	TRBV15	CATSRDQQGSGYTF	TGTGCCACCAGCAGAGATCAACAGGGTAGTGGCTACACCTTC
TRBD1	TRBJ1-4	once	TRBV19	CASKDYRGSEKLFF	TGTGCCAGTAAAGACTACAGGGGAAGTGAAAAACTGTTTTTT
TRBD1	TRBJ2-2	NA	TRBV10-3	CACGAGGLNTGELFF	TGTGCTTGCGGGGCAGGGGGCTTGAACACCGGGGAGCTGTTTTTT
TRBD1	TRBJ2-2	NA	TRBV2	CASRTDRGFAGELFF	TGTGCCAGCAGGACGGACAGGGGGTTCGCCGGGGAGCTGTTTTTT
TRBD1	TRBJ1-2	once	TRBV27	CASSLNRGDYGYTF	TGTGCCAGCAGTTTGAACAGGGGGGACTATGGCTACACCTTC
TRBD2	TRBJ2-7	NA	TRBV27	CASRLTGRAGGYEQYF	TGTGCCAGCAGACTTACGGGGCGGGCGGGGGGATACGAGCAGTACTTC